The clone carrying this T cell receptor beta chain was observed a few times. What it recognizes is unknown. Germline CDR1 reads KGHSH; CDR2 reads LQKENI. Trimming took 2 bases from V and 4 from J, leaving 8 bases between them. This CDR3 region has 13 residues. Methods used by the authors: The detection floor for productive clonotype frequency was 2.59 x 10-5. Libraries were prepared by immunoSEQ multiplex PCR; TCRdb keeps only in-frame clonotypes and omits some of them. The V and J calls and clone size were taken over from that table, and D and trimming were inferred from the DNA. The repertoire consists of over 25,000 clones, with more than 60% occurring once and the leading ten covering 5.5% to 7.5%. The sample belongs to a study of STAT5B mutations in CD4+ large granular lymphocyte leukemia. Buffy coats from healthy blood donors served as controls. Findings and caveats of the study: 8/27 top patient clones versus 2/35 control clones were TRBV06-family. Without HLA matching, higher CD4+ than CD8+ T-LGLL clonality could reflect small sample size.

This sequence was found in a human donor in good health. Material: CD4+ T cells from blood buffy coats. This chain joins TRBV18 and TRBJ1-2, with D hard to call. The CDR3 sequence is CASSPNSFYGYTF. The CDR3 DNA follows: TGTGCCAGCTCACCAAACAGCTTCTATGGCTACACCTTC.